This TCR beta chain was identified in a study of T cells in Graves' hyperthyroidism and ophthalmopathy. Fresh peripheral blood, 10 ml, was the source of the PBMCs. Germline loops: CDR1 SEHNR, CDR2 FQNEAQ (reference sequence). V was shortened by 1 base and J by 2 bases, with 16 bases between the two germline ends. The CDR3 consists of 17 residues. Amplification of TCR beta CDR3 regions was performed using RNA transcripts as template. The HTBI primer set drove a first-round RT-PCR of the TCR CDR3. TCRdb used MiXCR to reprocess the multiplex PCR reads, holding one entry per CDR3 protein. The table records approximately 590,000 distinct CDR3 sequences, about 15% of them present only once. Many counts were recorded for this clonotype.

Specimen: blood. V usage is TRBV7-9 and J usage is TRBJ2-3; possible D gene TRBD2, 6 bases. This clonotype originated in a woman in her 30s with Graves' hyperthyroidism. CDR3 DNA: TGTGCCAGCAGCTTAGATCTTTGGGCTAGCGACACAGATACGCAGTATTTT. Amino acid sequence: CASSLDLWASDTDTQYF.